This TCR beta chain was identified in a study of blood T cell repertoires in COVID-19. The CDR3 extends over 18 amino acids. Germline CDR1 reads MDHEN; CDR2 reads SYDVKM. J gave up 0 bases and V 6 bases, and 12 bases lay outside the gene matches. How the authors handled the data: Amplifying reference gene primers gave estimates of nucleated cell counts. Profiling relied on immunoSEQ multiplex PCR, and the TCRdb table lists in-frame clones only, not all of them. V and J calls and clone size are as listed in that table; D and trimming were resolved from the DNA. The data hold some 200,000 clones, with approximately 91% observed a single time.

Source material: peripheral blood. The clonotype comes from a man aged 50 or older with COVID-19, enrolled during active disease. The rearrangement links TRBV28 to TRBJ1-2; 11 bases agree with TRBD1. DNA of the CDR3: TGTGCCAGCAGGTACGCGGACAGGGGGCGATATCCTAACTATGGCTACACCTTC. Amino acids: CASRYADRGRYPNYGYTF.